The count of the clone carrying this T cell receptor (beta chain) is one. The germline gives CDR1 LGHDT, CDR2 YNNKEL (reference sequence). CDR3 length: 14 residues. V lost 4 bases, J lost 7 bases, and 16 bases lay in between. The sample originates from a study of blood T cell repertoires in COVID-19. Study-wide context: Samples came from the United States, Italy and Spain, spanning acute and convalescent COVID-19.

Assay used: immunoSEQ multiplex PCR; TCRdb lists only in-frame clones, some missing. The data hold over 150,000 clones, with approximately 85% observed a single time. The chain carries TRBV3-1 (or the pseudogene TRBV3-2) and TRBJ1-1; D call uncertain. The receptor comes from a man between 60 and 70 years old with COVID-19, enrolled during active disease. Source material: peripheral blood. CDR3 nucleotide sequence: TGTGCCAGCAGCCCCCAGTCGATTCGGGGTGAAGCTTTCTTT. It yields the protein CASSPQSIRGEAFF.